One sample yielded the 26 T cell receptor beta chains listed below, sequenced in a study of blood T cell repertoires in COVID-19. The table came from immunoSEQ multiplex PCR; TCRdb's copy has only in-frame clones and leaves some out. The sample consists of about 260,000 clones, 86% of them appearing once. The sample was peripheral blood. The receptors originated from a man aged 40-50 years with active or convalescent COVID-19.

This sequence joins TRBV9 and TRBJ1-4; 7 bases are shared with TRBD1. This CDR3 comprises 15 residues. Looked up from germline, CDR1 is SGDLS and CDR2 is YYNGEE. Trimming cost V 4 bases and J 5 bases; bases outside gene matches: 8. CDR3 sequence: CASSKRQGPNEKLFF. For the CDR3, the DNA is TGTGCCAGCAGCAAAAGACAGGGCCCGAATGAAAAACTGTTTTTT. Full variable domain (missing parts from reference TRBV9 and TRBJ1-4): DSGVTQTPKHLITATGQRVTLRCSPRSGDLSVYWYQQSLDQGLQFLIQYYNGEERAKGNILERFSAQQFPDLHSELNLSSLELGDSALYFCASSKRQGPNEKLFFGSGTQLSVL.

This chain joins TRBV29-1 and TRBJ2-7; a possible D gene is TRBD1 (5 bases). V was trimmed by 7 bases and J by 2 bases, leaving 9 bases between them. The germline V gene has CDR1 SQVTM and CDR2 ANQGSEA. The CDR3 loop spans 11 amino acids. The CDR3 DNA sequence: TGCAGCGCCCAACAGGCCTACGAGCAGTACTTC. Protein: CSAQQAYEQYF.

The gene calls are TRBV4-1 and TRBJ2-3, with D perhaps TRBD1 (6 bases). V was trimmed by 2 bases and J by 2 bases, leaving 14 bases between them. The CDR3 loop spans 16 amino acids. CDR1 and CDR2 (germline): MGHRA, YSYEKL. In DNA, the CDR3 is TGCGCCAGCAGCCAACCGGACAGACGGTACACAGATACGCAGTATTTT. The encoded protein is CASSQPDRRYTDTQYF.

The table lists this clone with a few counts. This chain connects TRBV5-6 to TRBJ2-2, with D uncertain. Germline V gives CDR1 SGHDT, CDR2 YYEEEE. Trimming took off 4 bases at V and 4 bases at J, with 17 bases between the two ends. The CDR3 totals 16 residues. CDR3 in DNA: TGTGCCAGCAGCCCCCGGAGTTACACGACCACCGGGGAGCTGTTTTTT. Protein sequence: CASSPRSYTTTGELFF. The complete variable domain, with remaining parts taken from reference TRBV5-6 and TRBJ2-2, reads DAGVTQSPTHLIKTRGQQVTLRCSPKSGHDTVSWYQQALGQGPQFIFQYYEEEERQRGNFPDRFSGHQFPNYSSELNVNALLLGDSALYLCASSPRSYTTTGELFFGEGSRLTVL.

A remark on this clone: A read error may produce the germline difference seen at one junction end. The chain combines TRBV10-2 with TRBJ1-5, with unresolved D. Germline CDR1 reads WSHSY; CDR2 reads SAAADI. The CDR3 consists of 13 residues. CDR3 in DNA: TGCGCCAGCAGTGTTTCTAGCGATCAGCCCCAGCATTTT. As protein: CASSVSSDQPQHF.

CDR3 amino acids: CASSYSETDYGYTF. The DNA of the CDR3 is TGTGCCAGCAGTTACTCAGAGACAGATTATGGCTACACCTTC. The V call is TRBV6-6, the J call TRBJ1-2; D possibly corresponds to TRBD1 (5 bases). Germline values: CDR1 MNHNY, CDR2 SVGAGI (reference sequence). Trimming pared 0 bases from V and 5 bases from J, leaving 10 bases between. This CDR3 contains 14 residues.

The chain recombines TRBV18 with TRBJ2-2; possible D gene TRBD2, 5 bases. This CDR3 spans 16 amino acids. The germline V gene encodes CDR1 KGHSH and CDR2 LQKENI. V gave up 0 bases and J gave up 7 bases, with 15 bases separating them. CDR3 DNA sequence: TGTGCCAGCTCACCACCTTTCGGCCCAAGCGGCGGGGAGCTGTTTTTT. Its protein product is CASSPPFGPSGGELFF.

The CDR3: CATSRDRGAEKLFF. The CDR3 DNA reads TGTGCCACCAGCAGAGATCGGGGGGCAGAGAAACTGTTTTTT. The V gene is TRBV15, the J gene TRBJ1-4, with D possibly matching TRBD1 (6 bases). The germline CDR1 and CDR2 sequences are LNHNV and YYDKDF (reference sequence). Trimming shortened V by 0 bases and J by 11 bases, and 13 bases separated the two germline ends. The CDR3 loop spans 14 amino acids.

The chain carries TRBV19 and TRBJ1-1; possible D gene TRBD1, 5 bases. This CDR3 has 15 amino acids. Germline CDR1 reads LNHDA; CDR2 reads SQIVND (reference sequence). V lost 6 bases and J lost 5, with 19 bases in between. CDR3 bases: TGTGCCAGTAGCACGGCGGGGGAGTCGAGAACTGAAGCTTTCTTT. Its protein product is CASSTAGESRTEAFF.

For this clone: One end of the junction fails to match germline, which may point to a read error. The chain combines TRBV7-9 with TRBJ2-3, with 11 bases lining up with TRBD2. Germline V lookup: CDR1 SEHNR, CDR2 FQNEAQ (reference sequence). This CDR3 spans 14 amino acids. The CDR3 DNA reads TGTGCCAGCAGTTTAGCGGGGGGGCTAGATACGCAGTATTTT. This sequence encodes CASSLAGGLDTQYF.

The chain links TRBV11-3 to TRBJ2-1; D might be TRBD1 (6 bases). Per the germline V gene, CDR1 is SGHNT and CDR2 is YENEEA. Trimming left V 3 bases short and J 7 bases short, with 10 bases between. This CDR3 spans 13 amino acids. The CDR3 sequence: CASSFPGVNEQFF. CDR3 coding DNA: TGTGCCAGCAGCTTCCCAGGGGTGAATGAGCAGTTCTTC.

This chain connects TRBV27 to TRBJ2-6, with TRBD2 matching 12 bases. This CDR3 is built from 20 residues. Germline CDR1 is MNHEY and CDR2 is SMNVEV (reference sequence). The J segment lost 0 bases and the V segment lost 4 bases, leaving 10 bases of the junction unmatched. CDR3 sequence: CASSSRLAGVSSSGANVLTF. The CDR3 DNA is TGTGCCAGCAGTTCCCGACTAGCGGGGGTTTCAAGCTCTGGGGCCAACGTCCTGACTTTC.

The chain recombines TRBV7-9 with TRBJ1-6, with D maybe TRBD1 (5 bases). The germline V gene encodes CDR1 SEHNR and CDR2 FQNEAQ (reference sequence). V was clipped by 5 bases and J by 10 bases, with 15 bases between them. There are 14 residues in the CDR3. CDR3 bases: TGTGCCAGCAGCGTAGGGCAGGGTCTCTCACCCCTCCACTTT. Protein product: CASSVGQGLSPLHF.

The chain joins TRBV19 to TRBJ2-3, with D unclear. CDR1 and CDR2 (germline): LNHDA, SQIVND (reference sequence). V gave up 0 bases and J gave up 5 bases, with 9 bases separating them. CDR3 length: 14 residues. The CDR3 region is CASSIEQFKDTQYF. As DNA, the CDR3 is TGTGCCAGTAGTATAGAGCAGTTTAAAGATACGCAGTATTTT.

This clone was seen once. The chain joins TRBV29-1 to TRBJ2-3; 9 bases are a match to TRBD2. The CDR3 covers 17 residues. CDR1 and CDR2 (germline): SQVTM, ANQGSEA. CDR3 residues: CSLESSGMGWGTDTQYF. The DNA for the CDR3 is TGCAGTCTGGAGTCTAGCGGGATGGGGTGGGGCACAGATACGCAGTATTTT.

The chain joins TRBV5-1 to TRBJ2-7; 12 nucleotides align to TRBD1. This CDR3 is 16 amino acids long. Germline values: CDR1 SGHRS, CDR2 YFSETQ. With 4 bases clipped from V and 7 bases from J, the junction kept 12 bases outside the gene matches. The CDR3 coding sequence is TGCGCCAGCAGCCCCGACCGGGACAGGGGGCTTCAAGAGCAGTACTTC. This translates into CASSPDRDRGLQEQYF.

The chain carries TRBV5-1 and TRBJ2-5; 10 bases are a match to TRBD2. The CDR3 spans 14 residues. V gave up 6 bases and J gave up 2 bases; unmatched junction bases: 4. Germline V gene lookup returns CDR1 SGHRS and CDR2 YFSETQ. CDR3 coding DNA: TGCGCCAGCACCTTACTAGCGGGGCAAGAGACCCAGTACTTC. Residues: CASTLLAGQETQYF.

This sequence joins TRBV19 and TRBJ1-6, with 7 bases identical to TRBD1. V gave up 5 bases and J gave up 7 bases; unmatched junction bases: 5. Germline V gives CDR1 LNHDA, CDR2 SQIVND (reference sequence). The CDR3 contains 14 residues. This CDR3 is CASSSRDSNSPLHF. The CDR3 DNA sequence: TGTGCCAGTAGTTCCCGGGACAGCAATTCACCCCTCCACTTT. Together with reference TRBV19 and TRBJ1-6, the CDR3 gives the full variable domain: DGGITQSPKYLFRKEGQNVTLSCEQNLNHDAMYWYRQDPGQGLRLIYYSQIVNDFQKGDIAEGYSVSREKKESFPLTVTSAQKNPTAFYLCASSSRDSNSPLHFGNGTRLTVT.

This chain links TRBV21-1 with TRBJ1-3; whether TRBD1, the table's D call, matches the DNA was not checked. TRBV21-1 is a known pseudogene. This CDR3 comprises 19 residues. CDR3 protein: CASSKGGIRDIISGNTIYF. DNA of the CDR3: TGTGCCAGCAGCAAAGGGGGTATCCGGGACATAATCTCTGGAAACACCATATATTTT.

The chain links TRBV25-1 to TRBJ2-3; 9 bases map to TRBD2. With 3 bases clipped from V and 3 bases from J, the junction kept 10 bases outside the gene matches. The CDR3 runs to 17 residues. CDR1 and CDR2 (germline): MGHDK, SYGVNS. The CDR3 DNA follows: TGTGCCAGCAGTGACCTCATAACCGGACTAGCGACAGATACGCAGTATTTT. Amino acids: CASSDLITGLATDTQYF.

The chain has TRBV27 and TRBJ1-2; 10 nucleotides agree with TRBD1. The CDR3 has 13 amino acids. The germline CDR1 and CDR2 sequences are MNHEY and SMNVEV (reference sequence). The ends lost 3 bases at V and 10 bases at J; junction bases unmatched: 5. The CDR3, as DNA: TGTGCCAGCAGTTTCGGACAGGGGGTTCCCTACACCTTC. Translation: CASSFGQGVPYTF.

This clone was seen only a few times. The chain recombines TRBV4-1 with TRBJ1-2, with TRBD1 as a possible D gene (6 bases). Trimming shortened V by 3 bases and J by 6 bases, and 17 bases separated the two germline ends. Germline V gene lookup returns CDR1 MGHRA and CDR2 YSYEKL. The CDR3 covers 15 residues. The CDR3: CASSHLEDRVDGYTF. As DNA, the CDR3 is TGCGCCAGCAGCCACCTTGAGGACAGAGTAGATGGCTACACCTTC.

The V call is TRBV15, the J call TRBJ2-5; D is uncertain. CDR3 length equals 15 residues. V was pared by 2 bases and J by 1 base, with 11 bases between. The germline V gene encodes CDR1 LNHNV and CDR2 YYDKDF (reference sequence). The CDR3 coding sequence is TGTGCCACCAGCAGAATCTCAGCGTCCCAAGAGACCCAGTACTTC. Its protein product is CATSRISASQETQYF.

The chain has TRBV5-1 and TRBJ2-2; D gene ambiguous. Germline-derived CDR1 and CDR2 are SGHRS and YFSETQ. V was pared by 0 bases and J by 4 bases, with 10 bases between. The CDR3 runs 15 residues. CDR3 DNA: TGCGCCAGCAGCTTGGCGGGTCCGGGCACCGGGGAGCTGTTTTTT. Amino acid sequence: CASSLAGPGTGELFF.

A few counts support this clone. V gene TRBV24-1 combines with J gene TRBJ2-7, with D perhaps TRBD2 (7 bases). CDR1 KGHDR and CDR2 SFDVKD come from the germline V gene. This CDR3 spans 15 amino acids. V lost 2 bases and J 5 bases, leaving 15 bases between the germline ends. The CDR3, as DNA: TGTGCCACCAGTGATTCGGGCAGGGGAGGGAACGAGCAGTACTTC. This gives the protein CATSDSGRGGNEQYF.

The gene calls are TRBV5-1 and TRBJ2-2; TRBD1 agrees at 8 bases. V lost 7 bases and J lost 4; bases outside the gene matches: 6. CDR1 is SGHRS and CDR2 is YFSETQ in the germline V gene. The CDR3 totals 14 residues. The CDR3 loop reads CASRGQGVTGELFF. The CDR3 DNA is TGCGCCAGCCGCGGACAGGGAGTCACCGGGGAGCTGTTTTTT.